Following are 32 T cell receptor beta chains from one sample sequenced in a study of T cells in Graves' hyperthyroidism and ophthalmopathy. RNA transcripts served as the template for amplifying TCR beta CDR3 regions. Carried out on the TCR CDR3, a first-round RT-PCR used the HTBI primer set. MiXCR, applied by TCRdb to the multiplex PCR reads, yields one record per CDR3 protein. The sample carries roughly 580,000 distinct CDR3 sequences, roughly 14% recorded once. The sequenced sample was blood. Receptors were obtained from a woman younger than 45 with Graves' hyperthyroidism that later progressed to Graves' ophthalmopathy.

This clonotype was picked up a small number of times. This CDR3 reads CASNGQGEETQYF. CDR3 nucleotide sequence: TGTGCCAGCAATGGACAGGGTGAAGAGACCCAGTACTTC. V gene TRBV7-9 combines with J gene TRBJ2-5, with 8 bases fitting TRBD1. Germline lookup yields CDR1 SEHNR and CDR2 FQNEAQ (reference sequence). The CDR3 is 13 residues long. Germline trimming cut 7 bases from V and 3 bases from J; bases unmatched to any gene: 4.

This clonotype was observed at least ten times. The chain combines TRBV2 with TRBJ1-6; possibly TRBD1 for D (5 bases). Germline CDR1 and CDR2: SNHLY and FYNNEI. Trimming removed 5 bases from V and 3 bases from J, with 11 bases in between. This CDR3 region has 15 residues. CDR3 amino acids: CASSSQGGYNSPLHF. CDR3 DNA: TGTGCCAGCAGTTCCCAGGGAGGCTATAATTCACCCCTCCACTTT. The full variable domain, its missing parts supplied by reference TRBV2 and TRBJ1-6, is EPEVTQTPSHQVTQMGQEVILRCVPISNHLYFYWYRQILGQKVEFLVSFYNNEISEKSEIFDDQFSVERPDGSNFTLKIRSTKLEDSAMYFCASSSQGGYNSPLHFGNGTRLTVT.

There are a few counts of this clonotype. The chain employs TRBV27 and TRBJ2-2; 7 nucleotides line up with TRBD1. The V gene's germline CDR1 is MNHEY and CDR2 SMNVEV (reference sequence). Unmatched junction bases numbered 8, after V lost 8 bases and J lost 5 bases. The CDR3 contains 14 residues. The CDR3, as DNA: TGTGCCAGCGCCCGTACAGGGGAAACCGGGGAGCTGTTTTTT. It specifies CASARTGETGELFF.

This clonotype occurred many times. The chain has TRBV6-1 and TRBJ2-7; unclear D gene. Looked up from germline, CDR1 is MNHNS and CDR2 is SASEGT. The CDR3 loop spans 15 amino acids. Deletions cut 1 base from V and 4 bases from J, with 14 bases between. CDR3 sequence reads: CASSEEPQNIYEQYF. CDR3 coding DNA: TGTGCCAGCAGTGAAGAACCGCAGAATATTTACGAGCAGTACTTC.

This clonotype was detected many times. This sequence joins TRBV2 and TRBJ2-7, with 12 nucleotides matching TRBD1. The CDR3 has 16 amino acids. V lost 7 bases, J lost 6 bases, and 13 bases stayed unmatched. Germline CDR1 is SNHLY and CDR2 is FYNNEI. The CDR3 nucleotides read TGTGCCAGCATCCTTGATTCCGGGACAGGGGGCGGCGAGCAGTACTTC. Its translation: CASILDSGTGGGEQYF.

This clonotype was seen at least ten times. V and J are TRBV30 and TRBJ1-1; no firm D call. CDR3 size: 11 residues. V lost 4 bases and J lost 5, with 8 bases in between. CDR1 and CDR2 (germline): GTSNPN, SVGIG (reference sequence). The CDR3 is CAWTPRTEAFF. The CDR3 DNA reads as TGTGCCTGGACGCCTCGGACTGAAGCTTTCTTT.

This clonotype turned up a few times. A read error may be the cause here, since a much bigger clone is one base away. The rearrangement links TRBV12-3 or TRBV12-4 to TRBJ2-1; possible D gene TRBD2, 5 bases. The J call may be mistaken, given a closer DNA end match to TRBJ2-7. This CDR3 comprises 13 residues. The CDR3 DNA reads as TGTGCCAGCAGTATCGACGGGAACAATGAGCAGTACTTC. It specifies CASSIDGNNEQYF.

This clonotype came up many times. V and J are TRBV6-2 or TRBV6-3 and TRBJ2-3, with TRBD2 matching over 10 bases. CDR1 and CDR2 (germline): MNHEY, SVGEGT. The CDR3 covers 15 residues. The V segment lost 5 bases and the J segment 4 bases; nucleotides outside the gene matches: 6. CDR3 in DNA: TGTGCCAGCAGTCCCACTAGCGGGGAGGCAGATACGCAGTATTTT. Amino acids: CASSPTSGEADTQYF.

Regarding this clonotype: A read error may be the cause here, since a much bigger clone is one base away. The chain employs TRBV19 and TRBJ1-5; possible D gene TRBD1, 6 bases. Looked up from germline, CDR1 is LNHDA and CDR2 is SQIVND (reference sequence). The CDR3 has 12 residues. The DNA of the CDR3 is TGTGCCAGTACCAGGGGCAATCGGCCCCAGCATTTT. It translates to CASTRGNRPQHF. The complete variable domain, with remaining parts taken from reference TRBV19 and TRBJ1-5, reads DGGITQSPKYLFRKEGQNVTLSCEQNLNHDAMYWYRQDPGQGLRLIYYSQIVNDFQKGDIAEGYSVSREKKESFPLTVTSAQKNPTAFYLCASTRGNRPQHFGDGTRLSIL.

This clonotype was observed at least ten times. This chain connects TRBV4-1 to TRBJ2-7, with no clear D. Germline V gene lookup returns CDR1 MGHRA and CDR2 YSYEKL. This CDR3 is built from 13 residues. V was pared by 0 bases and J by 4 bases, with 7 bases between. CDR3 in DNA: TGCGCCAGCAGCCAAGATAATTCTTACGAGCAGTACTTC. Translation: CASSQDNSYEQYF.

As regards this clonotype: Germline and junction disagree at one end, which may indicate a read error. The gene calls are TRBV5-1 and TRBJ2-3; D uncertain. The germline V gene has CDR1 SGHRS and CDR2 YFSETQ. This CDR3 has 15 residues. CDR3 protein: CASSLDGTSTDTLYF. The CDR3 DNA reads TGCGCCAGCAGCTTGGATGGAACGAGCACAGATACGCTGTATTTT. Looking up the rest from reference TRBV5-1 and TRBJ2-3 gives the full variable domain: KAGVTQTPRYLIKTRGQQVTLSCSPISGHRSVSWYQQTPGQGLQFLFEYFSETQRNKGNFPGRFSGRQFSNSRSEMNVSTLELGDSALYLCASSLDGTSTDTLYFGPGTRLTVL.

This clonotype was observed at least ten times. The chain joins TRBV12-3 or TRBV12-4 to TRBJ2-6; no definite D call. Trimming removed 6 bases from V and 1 base from J, with 7 bases in between. The CDR3 is 14 residues long. As DNA, the CDR3 is TGTGCCAGCAGCCCATTTTCTGGGGCCAACGTCCTGACTTTC. This gives the protein CASSPFSGANVLTF.

As regards this clonotype: A much bigger clone sits one base away, suggesting this may be a read error. V is TRBV12-3 or TRBV12-4 and J is TRBJ2-1; maybe TRBD2 (5 bases). Trimming pared 8 bases from V and 7 bases from J, leaving 18 bases between. CDR3 size: 14 residues. The CDR3 here is CASGGTLTRNEQFF. CDR3 DNA: TGTGCCAGCGGAGGTACCCTAACTCGTAATGAGCAGTTCTTC.

The chain has TRBV2 and TRBJ2-1, with D possibly matching TRBD2 (6 bases). The J call may be in error: the DNA end matches TRBJ2-7 better. There are 15 residues in the CDR3. Germline CDR1 and CDR2: SNHLY and FYNNEI. CDR3 region: CASSLGSSGYNEQYF. CDR3 nucleotide sequence: TGTGCCAGCAGCTTGGGTTCCAGCGGGTACAATGAGCAGTACTTC.

The chain has TRBV15 and TRBJ2-1; 11 bases map to TRBD2. Per the germline V gene, CDR1 is LNHNV and CDR2 is YYDKDF (reference sequence). The CDR3 spans 13 residues. V dropped 0 bases and J dropped 15; count of bases not matched to a gene: 4. In DNA form, the CDR3 reads TGTGCCACCAGCAGAGATCTAGCGGGAGGTTGGTTCTTC. Its protein product is CATSRDLAGGWFF.

V is TRBV20-1 and J is TRBJ1-1; tentatively, D is TRBD1 (5 bases). Germline V gene lookup returns CDR1 DFQATT and CDR2 SNEGSKA (reference sequence). Trimming left V 5 bases short and J 5 bases short, with 15 bases between. The CDR3 sequence is 13 residues long. The CDR3 coding sequence is TGCAGTGCTCCCGGGGCCAAGAAGACTGAAGCTTTCTTT. Translation: CSAPGAKKTEAFF.

This clonotype was found a few times. The V and J genes are TRBV6-1 and TRBJ2-7; 11 positions match TRBD2. Per the germline V gene, CDR1 is MNHNS and CDR2 is SASEGT. CDR3 length: 15 residues. With V trimmed by 6 bases and J by 2 bases, 6 bases remained unmatched. CDR3 residues: CASRPLAGGPYEQYF. Written as DNA, the CDR3 is TGTGCCAGCAGACCCCTAGCGGGAGGCCCCTACGAGCAGTACTTC.

V and J are TRBV5-1 and TRBJ2-5, with unresolved D. V was clipped by 0 bases and J by 2 bases, with 8 bases between them. Germline V CDR1 and CDR2: SGHRS, YFSETQ. This CDR3 has 14 residues. CDR3 protein: CASSLVGQQETQYF. DNA for the CDR3: TGCGCCAGCAGCTTGGTAGGGCAGCAAGAGACCCAGTACTTC.

This clonotype showed up many times. This chain joins TRBV11-3 and TRBJ2-3, with D perhaps matching TRBD1 or TRBD2 (6 bases each). The V end lost 3 bases, the J end lost 0 bases, and 10 bases lay between the germline ends. Germline V CDR1 and CDR2: SGHNT, YENEEA. This CDR3 is 15 amino acids long. The DNA for the CDR3 is TGTGCCAGCAGCTTGGGGGGCTTCAGCACAGATACGCAGTATTTT. The encoded protein is CASSLGGFSTDTQYF.

The chain uses TRBV3-1 and TRBJ2-1, with TRBD2 identical over 10 bases. This CDR3 is 16 amino acids long. V lost 3 bases to trimming and J lost 7 bases; unmatched junction nucleotides: 9. The V gene's germline CDR1 is LGHDT and CDR2 YNNKEL (reference sequence). The chain's CDR3 is CASSHLSGRVRNEQFF. The CDR3 DNA reads as TGTGCCAGCAGCCATCTCAGCGGGAGGGTCCGAAATGAGCAGTTCTTC.

This clonotype was seen repeatedly, ten times or more. V is TRBV5-1 and J is TRBJ1-1; perhaps TRBD1 as D (6 bases). This CDR3 comprises 15 residues. The germline gives CDR1 SGHRS, CDR2 YFSETQ. The V end was cut by 4 bases, the J end by 1 base, with 14 bases between. CDR3 bases: TGCGCCAGCAGCGGCTCTCTGGGACAGAACACTGAAGCTTTCTTT. Protein: CASSGSLGQNTEAFF.

J is TRBJ1-5 and V is TRBV7-9, with 12 positions matching TRBD1. V dropped 7 bases and J dropped 7; count of bases not matched to a gene: 11. Per germline, CDR1 SEHNR and CDR2 FQNEAQ (reference sequence). The CDR3 runs to 16 residues. CDR3 bases: TGTGCCAGCAACGCCGGGACAGGGGGCGGGTGGCAGCCCCAGCATTTT. It yields the protein CASNAGTGGGWQPQHF.

The chain is built from TRBV10-3 and TRBJ2-2; TRBD1 matches at 7 bases. With 1 base clipped from V and 6 bases from J, the junction kept 8 bases outside the gene matches. CDR1 is ENHRY and CDR2 is SYGVKD in the germline V gene. CDR3 length equals 16 residues. The CDR3 nucleotides are TGTGCCATCAGTGAGTGGATGGGACAGATGGCCGGGGAGCTGTTTTTT. Protein sequence: CAISEWMGQMAGELFF.

This sequence joins TRBV6-2 or TRBV6-3 and TRBJ2-5; 13 nucleotides line up with TRBD2. J gave up 4 bases and V 5 bases, and 7 bases lay outside the gene matches. Germline CDR1 and CDR2: MNHEY and SVGEGT. This CDR3 has 16 amino acids. The CDR3 coding sequence is TGTGCCAGCAGTCCGCCTAGACTAGCGGGAGGAGAGACCCAGTACTTC. It translates to CASSPPRLAGGETQYF.

This clonotype occurred a few times. The chain is built from TRBV20-1 and TRBJ2-1; 9 bases match TRBD2. Germline-derived CDR1 and CDR2 are DFQATT and SNEGSKA (reference sequence). The CDR3 consists of 15 residues. The trim removed 6 bases at V and 6 bases at J, leaving 12 bases unmatched. The CDR3 here is CSALLAGDGANEQFF. The CDR3 nucleotides are TGCAGTGCCCTCTTAGCGGGGGATGGGGCCAATGAGCAGTTCTTC.

This clonotype was detected many times. This rearrangement joins TRBV27 to TRBJ2-3, with D possibly matching TRBD1 (6 bases). In germline, CDR1 is MNHEY, CDR2 SMNVEV (reference sequence). CDR3 length equals 14 residues. V lost 5 bases, J lost 2 bases, and 11 bases lay in between. The CDR3 loop reads CASSVGTNTDTQYF. CDR3 bases: TGTGCCAGCAGTGTGGGGACAAACACAGATACGCAGTATTTT.

This clonotype appeared many times. The CDR3 protein is CASSVAGSGYEQYF. In nucleotides, the CDR3 is TGTGCCAGCAGCGTAGCTGGTAGCGGCTACGAGCAGTACTTC. The chain links TRBV9 to TRBJ2-7; weak D call: TRBD2 (6 bases). The CDR3 runs to 14 residues. Germline lookup yields CDR1 SGDLS and CDR2 YYNGEE. Trimming shortened V by 0 bases and J by 3 bases, and 10 bases separated the two germline ends. Supplemented by reference TRBV9 and TRBJ2-7, the full variable domain reads DSGVTQTPKHLITATGQRVTLRCSPRSGDLSVYWYQQSLDQGLQFLIQYYNGEERAKGNILERFSAQQFPDLHSELNLSSLELGDSALYFCASSVAGSGYEQYFGPGTRLTVT.

This clonotype appeared a few times. As DNA, the CDR3 is TGTGCCAGCAGCTCATTTAGCAGACAGGGGTCGATCGGCTACACCTTC. This translates into CASSSFSRQGSIGYTF. This sequence joins TRBV5-4 and TRBJ1-2; TRBD1 matches 8 bases. V shed 3 bases and J 8 bases; nucleotides not matched to a gene: 15. Germline V gene lookup returns CDR1 SGHNT and CDR2 YYREEE (reference sequence). This CDR3 has 16 residues. Filled out from reference TRBV5-4 and TRBJ1-2, the complete variable domain reads ETGVTQSPTHLIKTRGQQVTLRCSSQSGHNTVSWYQQALGQGPQFIFQYYREEENGRGNFPPRFSGLQFPNYSSELNVNALELDDSALYLCASSSFSRQGSIGYTFGSGTRLTVV.

The sample holds many counts of this clonotype. V gene TRBV2 combines with J gene TRBJ2-3, with 14 bases aligning to TRBD2. V shed 6 bases and J 5 bases; nucleotides not matched to a gene: 1. Germline assignment: CDR1 SNHLY and CDR2 FYNNEI. The CDR3 runs 14 residues. For the CDR3, the DNA is TGTGCCAGCAGCGGGACTAGCGGGAGAGATACGCAGTATTTT. This translates into CASSGTSGRDTQYF. The variable domain in full, completed from reference TRBV2 and TRBJ2-3, reads EPEVTQTPSHQVTQMGQEVILRCVPISNHLYFYWYRQILGQKVEFLVSFYNNEISEKSEIFDDQFSVERPDGSNFTLKIRSTKLEDSAMYFCASSGTSGRDTQYFGPGTRLTVL.

In this sample, this clonotype turned up many times. In DNA form, the CDR3 reads TGTGCCTGGAGTGTCTTTAATAACGGCTACACCTTC. This codes for CAWSVFNNGYTF. This rearrangement joins TRBV30 to TRBJ1-2; D not certain. The CDR3 loop spans 12 amino acids. V was trimmed by 0 bases and J by 8 bases, leaving 10 bases between them. CDR1 and CDR2 (germline): GTSNPN, SVGIG (reference sequence).

This clonotype was detected ten times or more. The V and J genes are TRBV6-2 or TRBV6-3 and TRBJ1-1; D unresolved. V lost 2 bases and J lost 0, with 19 bases in between. From germline, CDR1 is MNHEY and CDR2 SVGEGT. This CDR3 has 18 amino acids. CDR3 residues: CASSYPYWSAAMNTEAFF. For the CDR3, the DNA is TGTGCCAGCAGTTACCCCTATTGGTCGGCAGCCATGAACACTGAAGCTTTCTTT.

This clonotype was observed at least ten times. DNA of the CDR3: TGTGCCATCAGTCCCCTCGCTGGGGACGAGCAGTACTTC. This gives the protein CAISPLAGDEQYF. The chain joins TRBV10-3 to TRBJ2-7; D is ambiguous. CDR3 length: 13 residues. The germline CDR1 and CDR2 sequences are ENHRY and SYGVKD. V lost 5 bases and J 5 bases, leaving 13 bases between the germline ends.